The 8 T cell receptor beta chains given below trace back to one sample, sequenced in a study of shared clonotypes between healthy human individuals. As defined, naive CD8 cells were CD45RO-negative and positively selected for CCR7, with terminally differentiated effector memory CD45RA+ cells excluded. The method was immunoSEQ multiplex PCR; TCRdb's version includes in-frame clones alone and lacks a portion of them. Of a few million clones in the sample, 93% were seen once. Sequencing was performed on naive CD8+ T cells from PBMCs. These receptors all stem from a man between 18 and 29 years old in good health. Some clones in this sample may be carry-over from other donors' samples.

The genes are TRBV5-8 and TRBJ1-2, with D perhaps matching TRBD1 (5 bases). The CDR3 is 12 residues long. Trimming took 0 bases from V and 8 from J, leaving 8 bases between them. Germline V gene lookup returns CDR1 SGHTS and CDR2 YDEGEE. The CDR3 bases are TGTGCCAGCAGCTTGGGACAGCGCGGCTACACCTTC. Protein sequence: CASSLGQRGYTF.

This chain connects TRBV27 to TRBJ2-7, with 8 bases identical to TRBD1. The V and J ends lost 5 bases and 2 bases, in that order; junction bases with no gene match: 5. The CDR3 contains 14 residues. The germline CDR1 and CDR2 sequences are MNHEY and SMNVEV (reference sequence). The CDR3 loop is CASSPRDRTYEQYF. The CDR3 region has the DNA TGTGCCAGCAGTCCCCGGGACAGGACCTACGAGCAGTACTTC.

The V gene is TRBV27, the J gene TRBJ2-1; unclear D gene. V was trimmed by 5 bases and J by 5 bases, leaving 13 bases between them. Germline assignment: CDR1 MNHEY and CDR2 SMNVEV (reference sequence). CDR3 length: 14 amino acids. The CDR3 nucleotides are TGTGCCAGCAGTCCCTCGAGGTTTGACAATGAGCAGTTCTTC. This translates into CASSPSRFDNEQFF.

The chain's CDR3 is CASSEAGVVDTQYF. The CDR3 DNA reads as TGTGCCAGCAGTGAAGCAGGGGTAGTAGATACGCAGTATTTT. The chain uses TRBV6-1 and TRBJ2-3; weak D call: TRBD1 (5 bases). V gave up 0 bases and J gave up 5 bases, with 9 bases separating them. This CDR3 contains 14 residues. Per the germline V gene, CDR1 is MNHNS and CDR2 is SASEGT.

J is TRBJ2-7 and V is TRBV29-1, with TRBD2 as a possible D gene (6 bases). Trimming pared 4 bases from V and 6 bases from J, leaving 10 bases between. This CDR3 is 11 amino acids long. Per germline, CDR1 SQVTM and CDR2 ANQGSEA. The CDR3 region has the DNA TGCAGCGTTGTCCTGGGGGGCGAGCAGTACTTC. Translating it yields CSVVLGGEQYF.

The chain joins TRBV9 to TRBJ2-3, with D maybe TRBD2 (5 bases). Trimming cost V 3 bases and J 6 bases, with 14 bases left between them. From germline, CDR1 is SGDLS and CDR2 YYNGEE. CDR3 length equals 14 residues. CDR3 sequence (DNA): TGTGCCAGCAGCGCGGCGGGTATTTCGGATACGCAGTATTTT. Translating it yields CASSAAGISDTQYF. The full variable domain, completed using reference TRBV9 and TRBJ2-3, is DSGVTQTPKHLITATGQRVTLRCSPRSGDLSVYWYQQSLDQGLQFLIQYYNGEERAKGNILERFSAQQFPDLHSELNLSSLELGDSALYFCASSAAGISDTQYFGPGTRLTVL.

The J gene is TRBJ2-7, the V gene TRBV5-4; 7 nucleotides match TRBD1. The germline CDR1 and CDR2 sequences are SGHNT and YYREEE (reference sequence). The junction had 6 bases not matched to a gene; V was cut back by 4 bases and J by 2 bases. CDR3 length: 14 residues. CDR3 amino acids: CASSPRQGTYEQYF. The CDR3 bases are TGTGCCAGCAGCCCGCGACAGGGTACCTACGAGCAGTACTTC.

CDR3 in amino acids: CASRSEGLARNEQYF. The CDR3 region has the DNA TGCGCCAGCCGGAGCGAAGGACTAGCACGAAACGAGCAGTACTTC. This chain links TRBV5-1 with TRBJ2-7; 8 bases fit TRBD2. Trimming at V came to 7 bases and at J to 5 bases, leaving 14 bases not matched to a gene. Germline values: CDR1 SGHRS, CDR2 YFSETQ. The CDR3 loop spans 15 amino acids. Variable domain in full (rest from reference TRBV5-1 and TRBJ2-7): KAGVTQTPRYLIKTRGQQVTLSCSPISGHRSVSWYQQTPGQGLQFLFEYFSETQRNKGNFPGRFSGRQFSNSRSEMNVSTLELGDSALYLCASRSEGLARNEQYFGPGTRLTVT.